This T cell receptor beta chain was sequenced during a study of molecular identifiers for immune sequencing clone quantification. TCRdb re-analysed the PCR reads in MiXCR, keeping a single row per CDR3 protein. The sample holds some 680,000 distinct CDR3 sequences, roughly 25% seen once. The CDR3 extends over 14 amino acids. Germline CDR1 is DFQATT and CDR2 is SNEGSKA (reference sequence). Deletions cut 4 bases from V and 5 bases from J, with 17 bases between. The sequence was collected from a human donor in good health. Some libraries in this study had Jurkat cell RNA spiked in. The chain couples TRBV20-1 to TRBJ1-1, with D possibly TRBD1 on 6 matching bases. The sequenced material came from naive CD8+ T cells from blood, with Jurkat cell RNA spiked in. Subset noted: FACS-sorted CD8+CD4-CCR7+CD45RA+ naive T cells. The CDR3 reads CSAMSPGGATEAFF. The CDR3 DNA reads TGCAGTGCTATGAGTCCGGGGGGGGCAACTGAAGCTTTCTTT.